Below are 2 T cell receptor beta chains sequenced from a single sample in a study of blood T cell repertoires in COVID-19. Sequencing was performed with immunoSEQ multiplex PCR; in TCRdb, only in-frame clones are kept and a portion is missing. The table lists 200,000 to 300,000 clones, roughly 84% of them singletons. Sequencing was carried out using peripheral blood. These receptor sequences come from a man aged 35 to 55 who had recovered from COVID-19.

The table lists this clone with a few counts. The chain is built from TRBV6-5 and TRBJ1-1; 11 nucleotides agree with TRBD1. The CDR3 has 15 amino acids. CDR1 is MNHEY, CDR2 SVGAGI, per germline. The trim removed 2 bases at V and 6 bases at J, leaving 5 bases unmatched. CDR3: CASSYRGQGAAEAFF. The CDR3 region has the DNA TGTGCCAGCAGTTACAGAGGACAGGGGGCGGCTGAAGCTTTCTTT.

The chain couples TRBV9 to TRBJ2-1, with D perhaps TRBD1 (6 bases). V was cut by 0 bases and J by 4 bases, with 11 bases left in between. The CDR3 contains 15 residues. In germline, CDR1 is SGDLS, CDR2 YYNGEE. CDR3 amino acids: CASSVEPGQYNEQFF. CDR3 in DNA: TGTGCCAGCAGCGTAGAGCCGGGACAATACAATGAGCAGTTCTTC.